The 31 T cell receptor beta chains listed next were all sequenced from one sample in a study of cytomegalovirus exposure and HLA in healthy donors. In the PCR, 60 Vbeta and 13 Jbeta primers were used. Clones were read by immunoSEQ multiplex PCR, and TCRdb kept only the in-frame ones, dropping some. The profile shows roughly 190,000 clones, around 83% of them singletons. The sequenced material came from PBMCs. Receptors were obtained from a woman aged 45 to 65 in good health and CMV-seropositive.

The chain has TRBV30 and TRBJ1-4; 9 nucleotides line up with TRBD1. After removal of 5 bases from V and 7 bases from J, the junction contained 8 bases not matched to a gene. Germline values: CDR1 GTSNPN, CDR2 SVGIG (reference sequence). This CDR3 is 14 amino acids long. CDR3 nucleotides: TGTGCCTGGGAGCCGGGACAGGGCTTTGAAAAACTGTTTTTT. Residues: CAWEPGQGFEKLFF. Looking up the rest from reference TRBV30 and TRBJ1-4 gives the full variable domain: SQTIHQWPATLVQPVGSPLSLECTVEGTSNPNLYWYRQAAGRGLQLLFYSVGIGQISSEVPQNLSASRPQDRQFILSSKKLLLSDSGFYLCAWEPGQGFEKLFFGSGTQLSVL.

CDR3 in DNA: TGCGCCAGCAGCTGGGGGACACAGAACTACGAGCAGTACTTC. It translates to CASSWGTQNYEQYF. This chain links TRBV5-1 with TRBJ2-7, with D possibly being TRBD1 (6 bases). The CDR3 loop spans 14 amino acids. The V gene lost 3 bases and the J gene lost 3 bases, with 13 bases spanning the gap. CDR1 and CDR2 (germline): SGHRS, YFSETQ.

The rearrangement links TRBV18 to TRBJ2-5; D is perhaps TRBD1 (6 bases). V dropped 3 bases and J dropped 5 bases, with 16 bases sitting between them. This CDR3 has 15 residues. Germline loops: CDR1 KGHSH, CDR2 LQKENI. In DNA form, the CDR3 reads TGTGCCAGCTCACCTCCCGGACAGCCGAGGGAGACCCAGTACTTC. Translated: CASSPPGQPRETQYF.

The rearrangement uses TRBV4-1 and TRBJ2-3; D not certain. The CDR3 covers 16 residues. Germline V gene sequence: CDR1 MGHRA, CDR2 YSYEKL. Trimming removed 7 bases at V and 3 bases at J, with 20 bases between. CDR3 sequence: CASNPPGRKVTDTQYF. The DNA for the CDR3 is TGCGCCAGCAACCCCCCGGGTCGTAAGGTAACAGATACGCAGTATTTT.

The chain couples TRBV6-1 to TRBJ1-6; D is unresolved. Germline V CDR1 and CDR2: MNHNS, SASEGT. With 1 base removed from V and 4 bases from J, the gap between germline ends came to 8 bases. The CDR3 is 15 amino acids. For the CDR3, the DNA is TGTGCCAGCAGTGAAGGGAGACGGTATAATTCACCCCTCCACTTT. Amino acid sequence: CASSEGRRYNSPLHF.

This clone came up a few times. V gene TRBV6-6 combines with J gene TRBJ2-7, with D hard to call. V was cut by 4 bases and J by 4 bases, with 8 bases left in between. CDR3 length equals 12 residues. Germline V gene lookup returns CDR1 MNHNY and CDR2 SVGAGI (reference sequence). The CDR3 spells CASSSNAYEQYF. The CDR3 coding sequence is TGTGCCAGCAGTTCCAATGCGTACGAGCAGTACTTC.

The rearrangement uses TRBV12-5 and TRBJ1-1, with 7 bases fitting TRBD1. Germline lookup yields CDR1 LGHNT and CDR2 FRNRAP. V shed 0 bases and J 8 bases; nucleotides not matched to a gene: 0. The CDR3 is made up of 12 amino acids. In DNA, the CDR3 is TGTGCTAGTGGTTTGGTACAGGGGGAAGCTTTCTTT. Protein sequence: CASGLVQGEAFF.

V is TRBV7-3 and J is TRBJ1-1; 8 bases map to TRBD1. The J segment lost 1 base and the V segment lost 0 bases, leaving 1 base of the junction unmatched. This CDR3 comprises 15 residues. Germline CDR1 is SGHTA and CDR2 is FQGTGA. As DNA, the CDR3 is TGTGCCAGCAGCTTAACTGGACAGGGGAACACTGAAGCTTTCTTT. Translated, it gives CASSLTGQGNTEAFF.

This chain connects TRBV6-5 to TRBJ2-7; TRBD1 aligns across 10 bases. There are 16 residues in the CDR3. Per the germline V gene, CDR1 is MNHEY and CDR2 is SVGAGI. The junction had 7 bases not matched to a gene; V was cut back by 0 bases and J by 5 bases. The CDR3 spells CASSYSRDRGLHEQYF. The CDR3 DNA reads TGTGCCAGCAGTTACTCGAGAGACAGGGGGCTCCACGAGCAGTACTTC.

This chain connects TRBV19 to TRBJ2-3, with D tentatively TRBD1 (8 bases). V lost 3 bases and J 4 bases, leaving 14 bases between the germline ends. This CDR3 comprises 15 residues. Germline loops: CDR1 LNHDA, CDR2 SQIVND (reference sequence). The CDR3 reads CASSIGQGGSDTQYF. The DNA of the CDR3 is TGTGCCAGTAGTATTGGACAGGGAGGGTCAGATACGCAGTATTTT.

This chain joins TRBV5-1 and TRBJ1-2; D unclear. V lost 7 bases and J 5 bases, leaving 18 bases between the germline ends. Per germline, CDR1 SGHRS and CDR2 YFSETQ. The CDR3 has 14 amino acids. The CDR3, as DNA: TGCGCCAGCGGGCCACCGGAGGTCTCGTATGGCTACACCTTC. Residues: CASGPPEVSYGYTF.

The genes are TRBV6-1 and TRBJ2-5; possibly TRBD1 for D (6 bases). The CDR3 is 11 amino acids. V lost 5 bases and J 6 bases, leaving 7 bases between the germline ends. Germline CDR1 and CDR2: MNHNS and SASEGT. The CDR3 spells CASSQGKTQYF. In nucleotides, the CDR3 is TGTGCCAGCAGTCAGGGGAAGACCCAGTACTTC.

The J gene is TRBJ2-1, the V gene TRBV9; TRBD2 is a possible D gene (5 bases). Germline values: CDR1 SGDLS, CDR2 YYNGEE. Trimming left V 0 bases short and J 10 bases short, with 17 bases between. The CDR3 sequence is 15 residues long. CDR3 nucleotides: TGTGCCAGCAGCGTAGACGTTGTGGCCGGGAAAGAGCAGTTCTTC. Its protein is CASSVDVVAGKEQFF.

V is TRBV5-4 and J is TRBJ2-5; 8 positions agree with TRBD1. Germline loops: CDR1 SGHNT, CDR2 YYREEE (reference sequence). The length of the CDR3 is 15 residues. J gave up 2 bases and V 4 bases, and 7 bases lay outside the gene matches. The CDR3 is CASSLGTGGQETQYF. In DNA form, the CDR3 reads TGTGCCAGCAGCCTCGGGACAGGCGGACAAGAGACCCAGTACTTC.

The chain employs TRBV5-1 and TRBJ2-3, with 14 bases fitting TRBD2. Germline V gene sequence: CDR1 SGHRS, CDR2 YFSETQ. This CDR3 has 17 residues. Unmatched junction bases numbered 8, after V lost 3 bases and J lost 5 bases. The DNA for the CDR3 is TGCGCCAGCAGCTCGGGACTAGCGGGGGCCCCTGGAGATACGCAGTATTTT. Translation: CASSSGLAGAPGDTQYF. Together with reference TRBV5-1 and TRBJ2-3, the CDR3 gives the full variable domain: KAGVTQTPRYLIKTRGQQVTLSCSPISGHRSVSWYQQTPGQGLQFLFEYFSETQRNKGNFPGRFSGRQFSNSRSEMNVSTLELGDSALYLCASSSGLAGAPGDTQYFGPGTRLTVL.

The chain joins TRBV6-1 to TRBJ2-5, with 14 bases fitting TRBD2. Germline-derived CDR1 and CDR2 are MNHNS and SASEGT. The CDR3 extends over 16 amino acids. The junction had 2 bases not matched to a gene; V was cut back by 3 bases and J by 2 bases. The CDR3 sequence: CASSEGLAGVQETQYF. CDR3 bases: TGTGCCAGCAGTGAGGGACTAGCGGGGGTACAAGAGACCCAGTACTTC.

The chain links TRBV5-1 to TRBJ1-2, with a weak D call TRBD1 (6 bases). This CDR3 is 13 amino acids long. V shed 4 bases and J shed 0 bases, with 7 bases lying between them. The germline gives CDR1 SGHRS, CDR2 YFSETQ. The CDR3: CASSRTANYGYTF. The CDR3 region has the DNA TGCGCCAGCAGCAGGACAGCTAACTATGGCTACACCTTC. The whole variable domain, filled in from reference TRBV5-1 and TRBJ1-2, reads KAGVTQTPRYLIKTRGQQVTLSCSPISGHRSVSWYQQTPGQGLQFLFEYFSETQRNKGNFPGRFSGRQFSNSRSEMNVSTLELGDSALYLCASSRTANYGYTFGSGTRLTVV.

The chain is built from TRBV7-2 and TRBJ2-7; 10 bases line up with TRBD1. Trimming at V came to 4 bases and at J to 2 bases, leaving 2 bases not matched to a gene. Germline CDR1 is SGHTA and CDR2 is FQGNSA. The CDR3 covers 14 residues. The CDR3 DNA sequence: TGTGCCAGCAGCTACGGGACAGGGGCCTACGAGCAGTACTTC. This codes for CASSYGTGAYEQYF.

The rearrangement uses TRBV5-1 and TRBJ2-3; tentative D call: TRBD2 (6 bases). With 1 base removed from V and 5 bases from J, the gap between germline ends came to 11 bases. Germline V gives CDR1 SGHRS, CDR2 YFSETQ. This CDR3 has 14 amino acids. As DNA, the CDR3 is TGCGCCAGCAGCTTGAGTTTGGGGGGAGATACGCAGTATTTT. Its translation is CASSLSLGGDTQYF.

The chain combines TRBV7-2 with TRBJ2-2, with 8 bases that match TRBD1. With V trimmed by 4 bases and J by 5 bases, 6 bases remained unmatched. CDR1 is SGHTA and CDR2 is FQGNSA in the germline V gene. The CDR3 is 15 residues long. CDR3: CASSSQGGSTGELFF. The CDR3 region has the DNA TGTGCCAGCAGCTCACAGGGGGGATCTACCGGGGAGCTGTTTTTT.

The rearrangement joins TRBV5-1 to TRBJ1-3; D is perhaps TRBD1 (6 bases). This CDR3 has 14 amino acids. With 0 bases removed from V and 6 bases from J, the gap between germline ends came to 10 bases. Germline lookup yields CDR1 SGHRS and CDR2 YFSETQ. CDR3: CASSLGAGVNTIYF. In DNA form, the CDR3 reads TGCGCCAGCAGCTTGGGGGCAGGGGTAAACACCATATATTTT.

CDR3: CASSDRGMPQHF. The CDR3 DNA sequence: TGTGCCAGTTCTGACAGGGGAATGCCCCAGCATTTT. This chain connects TRBV19 to TRBJ1-5; 8 bases are a match to TRBD1. Trimming removed 8 bases from V and 9 bases from J; junction bases left unmatched: 6. The germline gives CDR1 LNHDA, CDR2 SQIVND (reference sequence). The CDR3 covers 12 residues.

V usage is TRBV7-9 and J usage is TRBJ1-2; tentatively, D is TRBD1 (5 bases). Germline assignment: CDR1 SEHNR and CDR2 FQNEAQ (reference sequence). V gave up 5 bases and J gave up 11 bases, with 18 bases separating them. The CDR3 spans 13 residues. CDR3 protein: CASSRVGAPWYTF. In DNA form, the CDR3 reads TGTGCCAGCAGCCGTGTAGGGGCCCCGTGGTACACCTTC.

The chain recombines TRBV14 with TRBJ1-2; TRBD1 aligns across 7 bases. The V segment lost 2 bases and the J segment 6 bases; nucleotides outside the gene matches: 12. The CDR3 extends over 16 amino acids. CDR1 and CDR2 (germline): SGHDN, FVKESK. CDR3 coding DNA: TGTGCCAGCAGCCAAATCACGAGGACAGGCGCCAATGGCTACACCTTC. This codes for CASSQITRTGANGYTF.

The rearrangement uses TRBV15 and TRBJ1-1, with TRBD1 as a possible D gene (5 bases). This CDR3 region has 12 residues. In germline, CDR1 is LNHNV, CDR2 YYDKDF (reference sequence). V gave up 10 bases and J gave up 1 base, with 10 bases separating them. The CDR3 loop is CAIGGGNTEAFF. DNA of the CDR3: TGTGCCATCGGGGGGGGGAACACTGAAGCTTTCTTT.

CDR3 sequence reads: CASSLNTGELFF. CDR3 nucleotide sequence: TGTGCCAGCAGTCTTAACACCGGGGAGCTGTTTTTT. This sequence joins TRBV7-2 and TRBJ2-2; no clear D gene. The CDR3 spans 12 residues. Germline values: CDR1 SGHTA, CDR2 FQGNSA. The V gene lost 6 bases and the J gene lost 2 bases, with 4 bases spanning the gap.

The chain recombines TRBV6-1 with TRBJ1-1, with D maybe TRBD1 (6 bases). V dropped 6 bases and J dropped 0 bases, with 11 bases sitting between them. CDR1 is MNHNS, CDR2 SASEGT, per germline. The CDR3 extends over 14 amino acids. CDR3 protein: CASRTQGLNTEAFF. CDR3 nucleotide sequence: TGTGCCAGCAGAACCCAGGGGCTGAACACTGAAGCTTTCTTT.

J is TRBJ2-1 and V is TRBV7-9, with 7 bases that match TRBD1. Germline CDR1 reads SEHNR; CDR2 reads FQNEAQ (reference sequence). Trimming removed 5 bases from V and 5 bases from J; junction bases left unmatched: 6. This CDR3 comprises 14 residues. CDR3: CASSPDRAHNEQFF. Here the CDR3 DNA reads TGTGCCAGCAGCCCCGACAGGGCGCACAATGAGCAGTTCTTC.

The J gene is TRBJ1-4, the V gene TRBV14, with 9 bases identical to TRBD1. V gave up 2 bases and J gave up 5 bases; unmatched junction bases: 6. This CDR3 region has 16 residues. The germline V gene encodes CDR1 SGHDN and CDR2 FVKESK. The CDR3 sequence: CASSQRRDRVNEKLFF. CDR3 DNA sequence: TGTGCCAGCAGCCAACGCCGGGACAGGGTCAATGAAAAACTGTTTTTT.

This chain uses TRBV5-1 with TRBJ2-5, with D tentatively TRBD1 (6 bases). Trimming took 2 bases from V and 5 from J, leaving 13 bases between them. The CDR3 consists of 14 residues. Germline lookup yields CDR1 SGHRS and CDR2 YFSETQ. In DNA form, the CDR3 reads TGCGCCAGCAGCTTAGAAGGGGGATACGAGACCCAGTACTTC. Protein: CASSLEGGYETQYF.

The chain carries TRBV28 and TRBJ1-5; 7 nucleotides agree with TRBD1. Trimming cost V 2 bases and J 7 bases; bases outside gene matches: 8. The CDR3 sequence is 15 residues long. Germline CDR1 reads MDHEN; CDR2 reads SYDVKM. The CDR3 DNA sequence: TGTGCCAGCAGTTTAGGTGGCCCAGGGGGGCAGCCCCAGCATTTT. Amino acid sequence: CASSLGGPGGQPQHF.